The source of this TCR beta chain is a study of lymphopenia after photon versus proton radiotherapy. Study-level points and caveats: Only patients who died were analyzed for survival; proton advantage is unproven. After lymphocyte nadir, photon-treated repertoires showed oligoclonal expansion, especially CD8+ Temra. Proton therapy kept repertoires fairly stable, unlike photons, which gained effector/memory cells. A bigger post-nadir fall in TCR diversity correlated inversely with survival time in deceased patients.

Data came from immunoSEQ multiplex PCR; TCRdb stores just in-frame clones and leaves some out. The sample includes approximately 30,000 clones, nearly 95% seen only once; the top ten take approximately 0.72%. The V gene's germline CDR1 is MGHRA and CDR2 YSYEKL. The length of the CDR3 is 15 residues. Trimming took 3 bases from V and 2 from J, leaving 11 bases between them. About this clone: What it binds is not known.

The chain combines TRBV4-1 with TRBJ1-5; possibly TRBD1 for D (5 bases). The clonotype originates from a woman between 45 and 60 years old with cholangiocarcinoma. The sample was peripheral blood, taken from a patient treated with photon-based radiotherapy. The CDR3 nucleotides are TGCGCCAGCAGCCAGGGCGCGGGACGCAATCAGCCCCAGCATTTT. It codes for CASSQGAGRNQPQHF.